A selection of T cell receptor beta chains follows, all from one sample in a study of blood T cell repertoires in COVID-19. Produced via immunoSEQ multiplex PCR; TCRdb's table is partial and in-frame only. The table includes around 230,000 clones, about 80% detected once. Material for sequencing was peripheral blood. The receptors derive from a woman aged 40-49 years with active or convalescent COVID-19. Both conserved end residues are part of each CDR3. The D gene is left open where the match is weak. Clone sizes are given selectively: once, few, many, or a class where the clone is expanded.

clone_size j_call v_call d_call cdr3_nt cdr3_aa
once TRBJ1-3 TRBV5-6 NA TGTGCCAGCAGCATTGAGAACACCATATATTTT CASSIENTIYF
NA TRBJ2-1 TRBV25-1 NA TGTGCCAGCAGTGAACGACTACAGGGCAATGAGCAGTTCTTC CASSERLQGNEQFF
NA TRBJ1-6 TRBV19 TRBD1 TGTGCCAGTAGTATGGGACAGGGAGGGAATTCACCCCTCCACTTT CASSMGQGGNSPLHF
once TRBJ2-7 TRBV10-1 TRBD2 TGCGCCAGCAGCAAAGGACTAGCGACCTACGAGCAGTACTTC CASSKGLATYEQYF
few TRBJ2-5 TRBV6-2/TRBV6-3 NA TGTGCCAGCACCCCCAGGAGGGAAGAGACCCAGTACTTC CASTPRREETQYF
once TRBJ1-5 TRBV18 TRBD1 TGTGCCAGCTCACCGGGACAGGGTTCTGGTCAGCCCCAGCATTTT CASSPGQGSGQPQHF
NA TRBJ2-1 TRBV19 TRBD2 TGTGCCAGTGCCACTAGCGGGGACTACAATGAGCAGTTCTTC CASATSGDYNEQFF
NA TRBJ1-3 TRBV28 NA TGTGCCAGCAGTTTCGTGGGCGAAAGGTCTGGAAACACCATATATTTT CASSFVGERSGNTIYF
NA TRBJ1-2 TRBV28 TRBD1 TGTGCCAGCAGCTCCGGGACAGGGGTCTGGGGAAACTATGGCTACACCTTC CASSSGTGVWGNYGYTF
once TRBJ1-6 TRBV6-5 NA TGTGCCAGCAGTTACGGGCAGTCTAATTCACCCCTCCACTTT CASSYGQSNSPLHF
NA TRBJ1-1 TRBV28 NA TGTGCCAGCAGTTTCGGCGGTTACATGAACACTGAAGCTTTCTTT CASSFGGYMNTEAFF
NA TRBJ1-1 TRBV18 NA TGTGCCAGCACACCGGTTCAGGACACTGAAGCTTTCTTT CASTPVQDTEAFF
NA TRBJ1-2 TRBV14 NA TGTGCCAGCAGCCAAGATCCCGGGAATTGGGATGGCTACACCTTC CASSQDPGNWDGYTF
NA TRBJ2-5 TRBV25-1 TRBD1 TGTGCCAGCAGTGACTCGGGGACAGGGGCACAAGAGACCCAGTACTTC CASSDSGTGAQETQYF
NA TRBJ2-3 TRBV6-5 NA TGTGCCAGCAGTTACTCAACTAGTGGGGCAGATACGCAGTATTTT CASSYSTSGADTQYF
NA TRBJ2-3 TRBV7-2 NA TGTGCCAGCAGCTTAGACCCCCTGAGGACAGATACGCAGTATTTT CASSLDPLRTDTQYF
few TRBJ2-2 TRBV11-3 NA TGTGCCAGCAGCTTAGATCCAGGCGGGGAGCTGTTTTTT CASSLDPGGELFF
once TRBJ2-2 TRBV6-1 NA TGTGCCAGCAGTGAAACGCGACACCCCTTCCCGAACACCGGGGAGCTGTTTTTT CASSETRHPFPNTGELFF
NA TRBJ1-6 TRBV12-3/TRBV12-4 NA TGTGCCAGCAGCCGGACAGTCAATTCACCCCTCCACTTT CASSRTVNSPLHF
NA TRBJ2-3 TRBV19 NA TGTGCCAGTAGTATGCCCGGTTCGGGTCGTCCCTCGACAGATACGCAGTATTTT CASSMPGSGRPSTDTQYF
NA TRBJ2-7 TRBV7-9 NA TGTGCCAGCAGCCCGACAGGGACTCTTGCATACGAGCAGTACTTC CASSPTGTLAYEQYF
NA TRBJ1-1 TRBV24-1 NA TGTGCCACCAGTGATAGGCGGCAAGAAGCTTTCTTT CATSDRRQEAFF
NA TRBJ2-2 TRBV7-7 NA TGTGCTAGCAGCTTAAGGGGGTGGCAGGTCACCGGGGAGCTGTTTTTT CASSLRGWQVTGELFF
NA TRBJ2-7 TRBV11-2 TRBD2 TGTGCCAGCAGCCTTAACCTCCCCCGGACTAGCGAGTCCTACGAGCAGTACTTC CASSLNLPRTSESYEQYF
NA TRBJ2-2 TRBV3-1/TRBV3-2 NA TGTGCCAGCAGCTCCGTATACAGGGTGCAGGGCACCGGGGAGCTGTTTTTT CASSSVYRVQGTGELFF
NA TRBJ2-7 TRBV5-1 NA TGCGCCAGCAGCTTGTTGGTCAGCTCCTACGAGCAGTACTTC CASSLLVSSYEQYF
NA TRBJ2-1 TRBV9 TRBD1 TGTGCCAGCAGTGACGGACAGGGTTTTAGCTCCTACAATGAGCAGTTCTTC CASSDGQGFSSYNEQFF
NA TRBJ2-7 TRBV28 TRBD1 TGTGCCAGCAGTCCCAGGACAGGGAAGAACGAGCAGTACTTC CASSPRTGKNEQYF
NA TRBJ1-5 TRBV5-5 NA TGTGCCAGCAGCCCCGCGGGCCAGCGGAATCAGCCCCAGCATTTT CASSPAGQRNQPQHF
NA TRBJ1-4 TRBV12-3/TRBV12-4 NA TGTGCCAGCAGGTGGGGGGATGAAAAACTGTTTTTT CASRWGDEKLFF
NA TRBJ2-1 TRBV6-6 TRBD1 TGTGCCAGCAGTTACGGGACAGGGAAGAAGTTCTTC CASSYGTGKKFF
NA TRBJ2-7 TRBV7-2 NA TGTGCCAGCAGCTTAGCGGGTCCTGGCCAGGCCACCATCTACGAGCAGTACTTC CASSLAGPGQATIYEQYF
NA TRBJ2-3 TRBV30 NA TGTGCCTGGAGTGGGCTAGCGCTGATCACAGATACGCAGTATTTT CAWSGLALITDTQYF
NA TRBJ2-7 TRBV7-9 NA TGTGCCAGCAGCGCCGGGACACCAGTGCTACACTACGAGCAGTACTTC CASSAGTPVLHYEQYF
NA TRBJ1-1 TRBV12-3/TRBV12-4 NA TGTGCCAGCAGCTCCGCGGGGGGCATGGCTTTCTTT CASSSAGGMAFF
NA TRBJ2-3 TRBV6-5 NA TGTGCCAGCAGCCAGGGTGGGGGCCGAGCAGATACGCAGTATTTT CASSQGGGRADTQYF
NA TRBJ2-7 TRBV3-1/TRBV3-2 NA TGTGCCAGCAGCCCCCTACCACCCTACGAGCAGTACTTC CASSPLPPYEQYF
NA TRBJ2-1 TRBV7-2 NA TGTGCCAGCAGCCTCTTCGCGGTAGCAGCCTACAATGAGCAGTTCTTC CASSLFAVAAYNEQFF
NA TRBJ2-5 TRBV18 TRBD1 TGTGCCAGCTCACCAGACGGGACAGGCAGGACCCAGTACTTC CASSPDGTGRTQYF
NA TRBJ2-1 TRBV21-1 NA TGTGCCAGCAGCAAAGGAGCCAGGAGCGGGAGGGACTGGAATGAGCAGTTCTTC CASSKGARSGRDWNEQFF
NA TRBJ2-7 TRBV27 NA TGTGCCAGCACCGGGGAAGGGAAATACGAGCAGTACTTC CASTGEGKYEQYF
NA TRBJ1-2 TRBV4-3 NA TGCGCCAGCAGCCAAGATTCGGTCGGAGCTAACTATGGCTACACCTTC CASSQDSVGANYGYTF
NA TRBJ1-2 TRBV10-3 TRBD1 TGTGCCATCAGTGAGCCCAATCCCACAGGGGACCCCTCCTATGGCTACACCTTC CAISEPNPTGDPSYGYTF
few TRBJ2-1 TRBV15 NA TGTGCCACCAGCTCATTAGTGGTCCATGGGAGCAATGAGCAGTTCTTC CATSSLVVHGSNEQFF
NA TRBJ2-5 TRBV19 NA TGTGCCAGTAGGAGCCTCCAAGAGACCCAGTACTTC CASRSLQETQYF
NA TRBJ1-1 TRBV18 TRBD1 TGTGCCAGCTCGCGACAGGGTAGGACCACTGAAGCTTTCTTT CASSRQGRTTEAFF
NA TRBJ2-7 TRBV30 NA TGTGCCTGGACGCGAAGAGAACCCTACGAGCAGTACTTC CAWTRREPYEQYF
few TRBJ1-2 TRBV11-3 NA TGTGCCAGCAGCTTAAGTGCGGGGCAGGCTGGGGGCTACACCTTC CASSLSAGQAGGYTF